The source of this TCR beta chain is a study of T cells after yellow fever vaccination. General observations from the study: Once the booster was given, most primary-vaccination clones reappeared, at approximately 97% for CD4 and around 90% for CD8. Although most clonotypes did not, a small share appeared in both CD4 and CD8 compartments.

A few counts support this clonotype. The antigen is unknown. The CDR3 loop spans 15 amino acids. The ends were cut back, 6 bases at V and 2 bases at J, with 14 bases in the middle. Each CDR3 protein is one row after TCRdb ran MiXCR on the 5' RACE reads. The table has more than 300,000 distinct CDR3 sequences, about 10% seen once. This sequence was found in a man aged 18 to 30 who received the YFV17D yellow fever vaccine. Here the sequenced sample was CD4+ T cells sorted from PBMCs, taken 45 days after the yellow fever booster vaccination. The chain couples TRBV12-3 or TRBV12-4 to TRBJ2-1; no clear D. CDR3 nucleotides: TGTGCCAGCAGCCACCGGTTAGCCCCCTACAATGAGCAGTTCTTC. Its protein product is CASSHRLAPYNEQFF.